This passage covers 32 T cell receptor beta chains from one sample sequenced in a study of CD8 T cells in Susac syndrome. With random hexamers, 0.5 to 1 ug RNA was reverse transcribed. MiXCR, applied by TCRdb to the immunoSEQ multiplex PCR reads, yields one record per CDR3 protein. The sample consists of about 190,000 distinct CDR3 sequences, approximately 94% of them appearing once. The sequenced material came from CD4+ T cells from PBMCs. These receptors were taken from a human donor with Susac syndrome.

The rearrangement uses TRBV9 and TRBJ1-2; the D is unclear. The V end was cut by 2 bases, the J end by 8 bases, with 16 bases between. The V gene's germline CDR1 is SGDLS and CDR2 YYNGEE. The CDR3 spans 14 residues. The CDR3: CASSVRGGFGGYTF. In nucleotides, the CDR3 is TGTGCCAGCAGCGTGCGGGGAGGATTCGGAGGCTACACCTTC. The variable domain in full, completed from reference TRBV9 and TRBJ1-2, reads DSGVTQTPKHLITATGQRVTLRCSPRSGDLSVYWYQQSLDQGLQFLIQYYNGEERAKGNILERFSAQQFPDLHSELNLSSLELGDSALYFCASSVRGGFGGYTFGSGTRLTVV.

The CDR3, as DNA: TGTGCCAGCGGGGACAGGGGTATTCGGGGCTACACCTTC. This translates into CASGDRGIRGYTF. V is TRBV6-5 and J is TRBJ1-2, with 10 bases aligning to TRBD1. The CDR3 contains 13 residues. Unmatched junction bases numbered 8, after V lost 8 bases and J lost 8 bases. Germline CDR1 reads MNHEY; CDR2 reads SVGAGI.

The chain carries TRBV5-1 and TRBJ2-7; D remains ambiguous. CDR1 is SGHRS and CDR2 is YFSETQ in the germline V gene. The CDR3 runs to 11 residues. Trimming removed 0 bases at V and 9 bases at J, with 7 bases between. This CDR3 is CASSLGNWQYF. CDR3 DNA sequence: TGCGCCAGCAGCTTGGGGAATTGGCAGTACTTC.

This CDR3 is CASSSRTGAQGGYGYTF. The CDR3 DNA reads as TGTGCCAGCAGTTCCCGGACAGGGGCCCAGGGAGGGTATGGCTACACCTTC. V and J are TRBV27 and TRBJ1-2; 9 positions match TRBD1. Losses at the gene ends were 4 bases for V and 5 bases for J; bases not matched to a gene: 14. The CDR3 spans 17 residues. From germline, CDR1 is MNHEY and CDR2 SMNVEV (reference sequence).

For the CDR3, the DNA is TGTGCCTGGAGTGTTGGGGCGCGAACTGAAGCTTTCTTT. This gives the protein CAWSVGARTEAFF. V gene TRBV30 combines with J gene TRBJ1-1; the D gene is possibly TRBD1 (5 bases). There are 13 residues in the CDR3. V was cut by 0 bases and J by 5 bases, with 10 bases left in between. Germline lookup yields CDR1 GTSNPN and CDR2 SVGIG (reference sequence).

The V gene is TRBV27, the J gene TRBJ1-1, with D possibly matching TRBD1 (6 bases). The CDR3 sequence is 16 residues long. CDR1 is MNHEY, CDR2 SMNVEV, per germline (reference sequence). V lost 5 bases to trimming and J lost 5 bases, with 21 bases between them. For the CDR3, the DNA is TGTGCCAGCAGTCCTCCGTTGGGGGGGCTTGGTACTGAAGCTTTCTTT. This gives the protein CASSPPLGGLGTEAFF.

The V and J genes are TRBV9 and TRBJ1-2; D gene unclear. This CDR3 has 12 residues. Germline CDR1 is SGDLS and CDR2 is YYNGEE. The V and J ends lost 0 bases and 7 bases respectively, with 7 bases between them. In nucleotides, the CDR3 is TGTGCCAGCAGCGTAGGGAGAAGTGGCTACACCTTC. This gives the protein CASSVGRSGYTF.

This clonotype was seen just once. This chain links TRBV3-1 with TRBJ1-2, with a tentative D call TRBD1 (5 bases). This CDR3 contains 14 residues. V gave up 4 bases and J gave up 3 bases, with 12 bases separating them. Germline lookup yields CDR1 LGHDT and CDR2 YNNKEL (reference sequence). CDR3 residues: CASSPSSGHYGYTF. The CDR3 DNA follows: TGTGCCAGCAGCCCGAGTTCGGGACACTATGGCTACACCTTC.

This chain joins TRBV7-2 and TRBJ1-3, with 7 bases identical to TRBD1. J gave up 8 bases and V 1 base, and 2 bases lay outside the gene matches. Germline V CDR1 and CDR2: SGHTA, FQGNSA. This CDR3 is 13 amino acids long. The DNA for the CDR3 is TGTGCCAGCAGCTTAGACAGGGGAGACACCATATATTTT. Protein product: CASSLDRGDTIYF.

In DNA form, the CDR3 reads TGTGCCAGCATCAACGAGGGTGTTGGTGAAGCTTTCTTT. This translates into CASINEGVGEAFF. The genes are TRBV6-5 and TRBJ1-1; unclear D gene. V dropped 7 bases and J dropped 7 bases, with 16 bases sitting between them. The CDR3 consists of 13 residues. Germline V gives CDR1 MNHEY, CDR2 SVGAGI.

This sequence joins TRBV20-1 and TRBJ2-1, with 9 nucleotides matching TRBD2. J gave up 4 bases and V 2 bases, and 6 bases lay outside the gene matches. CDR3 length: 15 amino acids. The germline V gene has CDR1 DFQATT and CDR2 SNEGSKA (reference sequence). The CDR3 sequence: CSARHLTSGYNEQFF. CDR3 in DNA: TGCAGTGCTAGACATCTGACTAGCGGTTACAATGAGCAGTTCTTC.

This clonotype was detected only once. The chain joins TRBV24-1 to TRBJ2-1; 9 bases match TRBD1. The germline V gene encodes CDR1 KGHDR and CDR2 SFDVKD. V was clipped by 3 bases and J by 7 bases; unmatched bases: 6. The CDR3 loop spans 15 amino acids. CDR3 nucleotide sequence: TGTGCCACCAGTGATCTCGGGACAGGGAAAAATGAGCAGTTCTTC. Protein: CATSDLGTGKNEQFF.

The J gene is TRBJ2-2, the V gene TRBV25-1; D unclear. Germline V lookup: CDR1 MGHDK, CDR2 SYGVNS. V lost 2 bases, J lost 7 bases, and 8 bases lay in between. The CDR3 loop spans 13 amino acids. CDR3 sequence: CASSEQGIGELFF. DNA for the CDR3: TGTGCCAGCAGTGAACAAGGGATCGGGGAGCTGTTTTTT.

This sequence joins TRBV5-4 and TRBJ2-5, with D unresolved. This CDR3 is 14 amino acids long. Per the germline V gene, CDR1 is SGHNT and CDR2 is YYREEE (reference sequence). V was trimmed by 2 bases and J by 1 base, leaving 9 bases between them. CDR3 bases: TGTGCCAGCAGCTTTCCAAGCAGCCAAGAGACCCAGTACTTC. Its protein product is CASSFPSSQETQYF. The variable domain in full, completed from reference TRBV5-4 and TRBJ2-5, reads ETGVTQSPTHLIKTRGQQVTLRCSSQSGHNTVSWYQQALGQGPQFIFQYYREEENGRGNFPPRFSGLQFPNYSSELNVNALELDDSALYLCASSFPSSQETQYFGPGTRLLVL.

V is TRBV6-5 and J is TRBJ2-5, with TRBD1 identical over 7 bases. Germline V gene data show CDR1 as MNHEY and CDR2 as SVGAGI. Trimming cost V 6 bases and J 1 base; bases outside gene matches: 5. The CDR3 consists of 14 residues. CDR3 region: CASSYGTAQETQYF. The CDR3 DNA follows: TGTGCCAGCAGCTACGGGACAGCCCAAGAGACCCAGTACTTC.

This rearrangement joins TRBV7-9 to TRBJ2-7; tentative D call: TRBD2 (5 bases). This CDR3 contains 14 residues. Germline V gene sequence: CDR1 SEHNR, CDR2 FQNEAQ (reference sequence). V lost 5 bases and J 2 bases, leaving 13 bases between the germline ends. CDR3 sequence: CASSPGSGAYEQYF. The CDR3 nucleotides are TGTGCCAGCAGCCCGGGGAGCGGCGCCTACGAGCAGTACTTC.

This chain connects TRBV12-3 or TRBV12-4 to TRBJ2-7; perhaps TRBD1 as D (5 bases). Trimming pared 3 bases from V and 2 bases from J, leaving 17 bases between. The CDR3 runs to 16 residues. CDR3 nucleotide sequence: TGTGCCAGCAGTTTTGCAGGGATACAAGAGACCTACGAGCAGTACTTC. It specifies CASSFAGIQETYEQYF.

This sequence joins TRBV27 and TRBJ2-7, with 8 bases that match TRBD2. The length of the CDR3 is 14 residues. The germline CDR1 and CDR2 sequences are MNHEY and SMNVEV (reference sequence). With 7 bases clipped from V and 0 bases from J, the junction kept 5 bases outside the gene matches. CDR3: CASTVRGGSYEQYF. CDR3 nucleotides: TGTGCCAGCACGGTCCGGGGGGGCTCCTACGAGCAGTACTTC.

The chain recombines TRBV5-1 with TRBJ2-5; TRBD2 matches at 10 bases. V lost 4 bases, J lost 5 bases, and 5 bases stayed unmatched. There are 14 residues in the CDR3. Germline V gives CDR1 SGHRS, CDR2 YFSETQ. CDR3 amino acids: CASSPGGLAETQYF. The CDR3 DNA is TGCGCCAGCAGCCCTGGGGGACTAGCGGAGACCCAGTACTTC.

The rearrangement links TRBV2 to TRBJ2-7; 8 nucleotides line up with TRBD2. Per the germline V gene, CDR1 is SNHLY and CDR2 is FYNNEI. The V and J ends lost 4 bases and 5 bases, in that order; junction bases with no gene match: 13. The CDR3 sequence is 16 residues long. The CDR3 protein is CASSVLPGGGPDEQYF. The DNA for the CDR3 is TGTGCCAGCAGTGTCCTGCCGGGCGGGGGGCCGGACGAGCAGTACTTC.

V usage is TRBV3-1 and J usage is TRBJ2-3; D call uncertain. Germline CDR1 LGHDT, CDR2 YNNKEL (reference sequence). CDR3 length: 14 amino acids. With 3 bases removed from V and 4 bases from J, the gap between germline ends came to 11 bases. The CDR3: CASSQRPSSDTQYF. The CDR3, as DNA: TGTGCCAGCAGCCAGCGCCCCAGCTCAGATACGCAGTATTTT.

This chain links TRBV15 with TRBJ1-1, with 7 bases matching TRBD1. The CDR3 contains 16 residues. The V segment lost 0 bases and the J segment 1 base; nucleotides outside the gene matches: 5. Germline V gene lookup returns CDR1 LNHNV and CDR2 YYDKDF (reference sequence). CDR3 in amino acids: CATSRDRGQPNTEAFF. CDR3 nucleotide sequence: TGTGCCACCAGCAGAGATAGGGGACAGCCGAACACTGAAGCTTTCTTT.

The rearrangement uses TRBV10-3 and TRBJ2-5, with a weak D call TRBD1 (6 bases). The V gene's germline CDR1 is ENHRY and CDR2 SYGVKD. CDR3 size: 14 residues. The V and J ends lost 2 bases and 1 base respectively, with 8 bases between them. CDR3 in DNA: TGTGCCATCAGTGAGGACAGGAGCCAAGAGACCCAGTACTTC. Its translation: CAISEDRSQETQYF.

This CDR3 reads CASSAQTGGGQPQHF. The CDR3 coding sequence is TGTGCCAGCAGTGCCCAGACAGGGGGAGGTCAGCCCCAGCATTTT. The J gene is TRBJ1-5, the V gene TRBV2, with TRBD1 identical over 9 bases. This CDR3 comprises 15 residues. CDR1 is SNHLY and CDR2 is FYNNEI in the germline V gene. Trimming at V came to 4 bases and at J to 6 bases, leaving 7 bases not matched to a gene.

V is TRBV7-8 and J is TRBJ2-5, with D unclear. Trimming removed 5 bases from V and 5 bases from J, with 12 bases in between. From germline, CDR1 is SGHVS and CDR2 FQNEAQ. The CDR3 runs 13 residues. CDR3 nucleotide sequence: TGTGCCAGCAGCCTCGGCAACTGGGAGACCCAGTACTTC. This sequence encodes CASSLGNWETQYF.

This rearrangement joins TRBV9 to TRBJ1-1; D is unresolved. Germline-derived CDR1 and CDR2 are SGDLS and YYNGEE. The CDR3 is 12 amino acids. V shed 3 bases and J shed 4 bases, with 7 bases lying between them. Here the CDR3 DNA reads TGTGCCAGCAGCGGTTCCCTCACTGAAGCTTTCTTT. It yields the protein CASSGSLTEAFF.

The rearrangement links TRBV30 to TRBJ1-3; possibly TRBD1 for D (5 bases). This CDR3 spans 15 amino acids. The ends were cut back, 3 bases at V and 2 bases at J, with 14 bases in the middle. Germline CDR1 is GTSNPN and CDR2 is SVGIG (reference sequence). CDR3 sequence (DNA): TGTGCCTGGAGCCAAAGGGGTGGAACTGGAAACACCATATATTTT. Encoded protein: CAWSQRGGTGNTIYF.

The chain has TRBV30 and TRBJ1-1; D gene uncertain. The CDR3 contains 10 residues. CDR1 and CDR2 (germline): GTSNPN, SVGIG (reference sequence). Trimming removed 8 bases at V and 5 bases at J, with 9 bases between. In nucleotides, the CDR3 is TGTGCCGGTGGTCAGACTGAAGCTTTCTTT. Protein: CAGGQTEAFF.

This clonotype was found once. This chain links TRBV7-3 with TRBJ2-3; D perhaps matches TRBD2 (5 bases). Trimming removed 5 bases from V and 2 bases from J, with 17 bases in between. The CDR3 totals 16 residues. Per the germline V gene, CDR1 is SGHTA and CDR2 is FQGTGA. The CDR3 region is CASSLRRVALTDTQYF. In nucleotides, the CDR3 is TGTGCCAGCAGCCTCCGGCGGGTTGCACTCACAGATACGCAGTATTTT.

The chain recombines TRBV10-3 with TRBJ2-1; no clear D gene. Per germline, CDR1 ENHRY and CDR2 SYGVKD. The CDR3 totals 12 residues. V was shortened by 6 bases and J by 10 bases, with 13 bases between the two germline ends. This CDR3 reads CAIREPSREQFF. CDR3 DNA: TGTGCCATCAGGGAACCCAGTCGAGAGCAGTTCTTC.

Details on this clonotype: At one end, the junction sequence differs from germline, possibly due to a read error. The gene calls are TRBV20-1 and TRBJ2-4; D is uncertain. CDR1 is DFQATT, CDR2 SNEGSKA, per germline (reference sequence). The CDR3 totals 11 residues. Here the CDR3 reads CSARKGNLERF. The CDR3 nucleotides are TGCAGTGCTAGAAAGGGAAACCTGGAACGCTTC.

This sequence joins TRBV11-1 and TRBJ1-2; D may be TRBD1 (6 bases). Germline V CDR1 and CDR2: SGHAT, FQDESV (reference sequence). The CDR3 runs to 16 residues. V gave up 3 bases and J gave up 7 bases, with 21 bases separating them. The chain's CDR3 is CASSLRLGGLFRGYTF. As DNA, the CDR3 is TGTGCCAGCAGCTTGAGGTTGGGGGGCCTCTTCCGTGGCTACACCTTC.